This record concerns one T cell receptor (beta chain) sequence. This sample was taken from a study of T-cell reconstitution after alpha-beta-depleted transplantation in children. Molecular barcoding with unique molecular identifiers was used for the TCRbeta library. TCRdb reprocessed the PCR reads with MiXCR, giving one entry per CDR3 protein. There are about 610,000 distinct CDR3 sequences in the sample; 10% to 13% occur only once, and about 4.3% lies in the top ten. Germline trimming cut 4 bases from V and 6 bases from J; bases unmatched to any gene: 2. CDR1 is GTSNPN, CDR2 SVGIG, per germline (reference sequence). The CDR3 sequence is 12 residues long.

This rearrangement joins TRBV30 to TRBJ2-2; 7 nucleotides line up with TRBD2. The sequenced sample was PBMCs from the stem cell graft donor, obtained from the stem cell graft. This receptor was identified in a human donor who donated a stem cell graft to a child with acute myeloid leukemia. This CDR3 is CAWIRGAGELFF. CDR3 DNA sequence: TGTGCCTGGATTCGGGGGGCCGGGGAGCTGTTTTTT.